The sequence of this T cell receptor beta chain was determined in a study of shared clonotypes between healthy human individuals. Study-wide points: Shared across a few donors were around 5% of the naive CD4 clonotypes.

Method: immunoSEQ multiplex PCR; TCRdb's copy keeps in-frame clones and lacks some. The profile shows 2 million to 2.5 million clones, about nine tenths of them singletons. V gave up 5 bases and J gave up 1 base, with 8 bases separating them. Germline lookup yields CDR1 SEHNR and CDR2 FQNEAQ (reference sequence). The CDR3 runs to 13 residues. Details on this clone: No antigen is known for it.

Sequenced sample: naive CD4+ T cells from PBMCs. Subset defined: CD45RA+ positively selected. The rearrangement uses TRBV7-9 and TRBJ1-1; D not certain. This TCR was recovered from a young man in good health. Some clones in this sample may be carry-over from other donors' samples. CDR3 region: CASSPDGNTEAFF. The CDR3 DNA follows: TGTGCCAGCAGCCCCGACGGGAACACTGAAGCTTTCTTT. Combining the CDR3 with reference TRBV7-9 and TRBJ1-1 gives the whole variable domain DTGVSQNPRHKITKRGQNVTFRCDPISEHNRLYWYRQTLGQGPEFLTYFQNEAQLEKSRLLSDRFSAERPKGSFSTLEIQRTEQGDSAMYLCASSPDGNTEAFFGQGTRLTVV.